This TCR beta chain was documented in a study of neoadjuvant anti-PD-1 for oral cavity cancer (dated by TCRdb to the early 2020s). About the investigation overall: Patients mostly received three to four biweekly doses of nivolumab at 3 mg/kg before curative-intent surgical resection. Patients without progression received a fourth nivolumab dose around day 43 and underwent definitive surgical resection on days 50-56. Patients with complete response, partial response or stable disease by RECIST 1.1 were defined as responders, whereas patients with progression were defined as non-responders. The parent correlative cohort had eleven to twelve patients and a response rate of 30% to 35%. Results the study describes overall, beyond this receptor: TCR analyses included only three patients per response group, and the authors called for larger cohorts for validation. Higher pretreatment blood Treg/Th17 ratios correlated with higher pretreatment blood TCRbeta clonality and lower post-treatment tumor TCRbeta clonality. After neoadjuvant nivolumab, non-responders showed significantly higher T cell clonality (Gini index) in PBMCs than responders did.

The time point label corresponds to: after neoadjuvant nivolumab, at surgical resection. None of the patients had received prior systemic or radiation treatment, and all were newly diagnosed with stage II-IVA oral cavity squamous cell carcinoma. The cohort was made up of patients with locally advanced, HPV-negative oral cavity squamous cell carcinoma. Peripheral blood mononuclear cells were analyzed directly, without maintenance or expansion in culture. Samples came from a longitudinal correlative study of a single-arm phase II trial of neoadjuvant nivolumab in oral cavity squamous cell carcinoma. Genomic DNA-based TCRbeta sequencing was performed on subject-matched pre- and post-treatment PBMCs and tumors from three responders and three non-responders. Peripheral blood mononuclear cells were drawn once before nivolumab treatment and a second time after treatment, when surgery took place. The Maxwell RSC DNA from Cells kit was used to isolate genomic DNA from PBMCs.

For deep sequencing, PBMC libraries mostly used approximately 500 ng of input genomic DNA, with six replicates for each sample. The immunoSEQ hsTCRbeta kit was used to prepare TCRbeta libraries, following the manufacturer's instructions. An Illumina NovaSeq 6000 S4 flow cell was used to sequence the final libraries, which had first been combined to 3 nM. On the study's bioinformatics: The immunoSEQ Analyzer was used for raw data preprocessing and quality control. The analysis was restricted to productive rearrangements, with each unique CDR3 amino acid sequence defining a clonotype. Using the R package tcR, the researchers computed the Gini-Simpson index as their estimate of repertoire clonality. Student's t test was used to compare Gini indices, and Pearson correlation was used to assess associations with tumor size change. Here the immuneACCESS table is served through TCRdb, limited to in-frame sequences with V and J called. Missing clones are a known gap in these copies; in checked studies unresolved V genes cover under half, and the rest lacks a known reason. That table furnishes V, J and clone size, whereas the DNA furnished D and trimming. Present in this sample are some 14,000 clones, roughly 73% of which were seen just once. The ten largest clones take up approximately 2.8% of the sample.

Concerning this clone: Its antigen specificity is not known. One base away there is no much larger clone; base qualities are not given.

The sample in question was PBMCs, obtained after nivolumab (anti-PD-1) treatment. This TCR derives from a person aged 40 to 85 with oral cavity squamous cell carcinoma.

The bases read TGTGCCAGCAGCTCTCACTTGGGAACCGGGGAGCTGTTTTTT. Translation gives CASSSHLGTGELFF. The chain was built from TRBV7-3 and TRBJ2-2, with the D gene not confidently named. From a lookup of the germline V gene, CDR1 and CDR2 are SGHTA and FQGTGA. V and J lose 4 bases and 5 bases, and a span of 11 bases separates them. The CDR3 has 14 amino acids, counting the end cysteine and phenylalanine. Only the CDR3 portion is preserved as DNA: 42 bases, with reading frame beginning at the first base.